This T cell receptor (beta chain) was sequenced for a study of T cell responses to AZD1222 COVID-19 vaccine. Study results and limitations: Spike-wide coverage was observed for vaccine-associated CD4 TCRs, with dominant responses at 160-218 and 743-854.

About this clone: Its target is not known.

Profiled with immunoSEQ multiplex PCR; TCRdb holds only in-frame clones, not every one. The data show around 110,000 clones, with approximately 85% seen just once and 3.9% held by the top ten. V was shortened by 7 bases and J by 0 bases, with 13 bases between the two germline ends. The germline gives CDR1 MNHNY, CDR2 SVGAGI (reference sequence). This CDR3 has 15 residues. Sequenced here: peripheral blood, sampled on day 0 of MenACWY control vaccination. This sequence was found in an adult in good health. The rearrangement joins TRBV6-6 to TRBJ2-1; D is uncertain. CDR3 region: CASTSEVDSYNEQFF. The CDR3, as DNA: TGTGCCAGCACCTCCGAGGTCGACTCCTACAATGAGCAGTTCTTC.